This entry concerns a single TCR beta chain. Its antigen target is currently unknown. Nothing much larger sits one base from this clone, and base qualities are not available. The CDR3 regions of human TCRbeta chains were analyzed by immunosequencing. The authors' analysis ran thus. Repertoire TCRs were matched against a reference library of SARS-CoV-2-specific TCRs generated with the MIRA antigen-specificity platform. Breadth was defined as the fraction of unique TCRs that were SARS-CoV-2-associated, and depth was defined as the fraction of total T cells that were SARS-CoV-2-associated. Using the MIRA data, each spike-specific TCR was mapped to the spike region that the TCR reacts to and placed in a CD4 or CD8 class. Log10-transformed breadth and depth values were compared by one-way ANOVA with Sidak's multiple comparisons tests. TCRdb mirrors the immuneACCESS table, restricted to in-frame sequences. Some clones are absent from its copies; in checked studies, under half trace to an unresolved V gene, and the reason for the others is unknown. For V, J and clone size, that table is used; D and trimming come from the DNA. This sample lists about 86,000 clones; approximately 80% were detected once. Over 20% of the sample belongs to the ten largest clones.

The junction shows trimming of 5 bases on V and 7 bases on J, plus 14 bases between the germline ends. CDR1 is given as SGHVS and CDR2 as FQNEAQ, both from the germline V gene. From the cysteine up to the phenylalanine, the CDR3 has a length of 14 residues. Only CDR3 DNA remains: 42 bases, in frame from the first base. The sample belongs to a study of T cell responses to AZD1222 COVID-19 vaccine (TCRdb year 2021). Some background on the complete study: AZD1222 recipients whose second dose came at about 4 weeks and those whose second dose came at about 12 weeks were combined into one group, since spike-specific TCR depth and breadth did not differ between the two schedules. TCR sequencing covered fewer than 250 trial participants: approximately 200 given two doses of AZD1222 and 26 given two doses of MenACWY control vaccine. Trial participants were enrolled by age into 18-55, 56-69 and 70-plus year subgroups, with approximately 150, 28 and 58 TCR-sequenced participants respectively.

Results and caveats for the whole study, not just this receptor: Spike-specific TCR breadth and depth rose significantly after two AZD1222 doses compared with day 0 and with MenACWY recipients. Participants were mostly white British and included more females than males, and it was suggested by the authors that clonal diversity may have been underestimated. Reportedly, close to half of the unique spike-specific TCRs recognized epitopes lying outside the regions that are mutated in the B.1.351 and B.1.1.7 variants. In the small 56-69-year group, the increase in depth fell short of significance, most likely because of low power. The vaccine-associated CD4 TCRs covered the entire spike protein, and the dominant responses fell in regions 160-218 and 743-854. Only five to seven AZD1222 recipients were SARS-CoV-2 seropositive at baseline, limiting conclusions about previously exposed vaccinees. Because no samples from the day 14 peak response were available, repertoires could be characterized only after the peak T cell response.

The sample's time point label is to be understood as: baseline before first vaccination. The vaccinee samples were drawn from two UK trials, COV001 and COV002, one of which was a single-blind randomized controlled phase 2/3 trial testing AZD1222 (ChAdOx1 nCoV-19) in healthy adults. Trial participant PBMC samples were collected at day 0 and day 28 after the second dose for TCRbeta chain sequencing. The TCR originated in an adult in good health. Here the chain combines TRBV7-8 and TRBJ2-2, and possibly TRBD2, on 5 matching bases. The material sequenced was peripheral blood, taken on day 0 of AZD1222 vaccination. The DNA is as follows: TGTGCCAGCAGCCGTCTAGGAGGAGGCGGGGAGCTGTTTTTT. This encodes CASSRLGGGGELFF.